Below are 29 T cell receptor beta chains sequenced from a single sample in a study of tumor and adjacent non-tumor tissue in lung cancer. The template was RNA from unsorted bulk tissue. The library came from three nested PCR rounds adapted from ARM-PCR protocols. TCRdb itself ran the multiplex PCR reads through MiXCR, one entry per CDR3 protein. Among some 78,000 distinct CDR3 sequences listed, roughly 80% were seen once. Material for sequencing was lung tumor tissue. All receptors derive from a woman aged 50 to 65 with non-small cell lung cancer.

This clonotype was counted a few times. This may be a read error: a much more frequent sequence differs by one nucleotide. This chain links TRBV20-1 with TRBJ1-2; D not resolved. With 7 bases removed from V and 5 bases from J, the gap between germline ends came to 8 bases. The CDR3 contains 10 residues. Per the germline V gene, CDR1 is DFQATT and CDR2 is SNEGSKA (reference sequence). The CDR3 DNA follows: TGCAGTGTGAGCGAGTATGGCTACACCTTC. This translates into CSVSEYGYTF.

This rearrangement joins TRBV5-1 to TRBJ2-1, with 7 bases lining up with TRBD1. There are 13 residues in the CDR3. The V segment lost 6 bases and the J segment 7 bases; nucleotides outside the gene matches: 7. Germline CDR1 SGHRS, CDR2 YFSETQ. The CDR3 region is CASNLQGENEQFF. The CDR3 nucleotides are TGCGCCAGCAACCTGCAGGGGGAGAATGAGCAGTTCTTC.

CDR3 nucleotide sequence: TGTGTCAACAGTCCGGCCGCTTTCGGACTAGCGGGGGTCGCAGAGACCCAGTACTTC. Translated: CVNSPAAFGLAGVAETQYF. The chain recombines TRBV12-3 or TRBV12-4 with TRBJ2-5; 13 bases map to TRBD2. This CDR3 is built from 19 residues.

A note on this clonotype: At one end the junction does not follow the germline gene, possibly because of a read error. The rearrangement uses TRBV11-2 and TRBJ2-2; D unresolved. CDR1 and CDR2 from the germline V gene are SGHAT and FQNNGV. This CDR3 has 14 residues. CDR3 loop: CASSFNIDSGELFF. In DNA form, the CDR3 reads TGTGCTAGCAGTTTCAACATTGATAGCGGGGAGCTGTTTTTT.

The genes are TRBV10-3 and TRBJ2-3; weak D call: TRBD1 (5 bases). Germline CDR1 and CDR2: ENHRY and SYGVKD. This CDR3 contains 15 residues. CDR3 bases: TGTGTTACCAGTACAGGAGAAACTAGCACAGATACGCAGTATTTT. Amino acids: CVTSTGETSTDTQYF.

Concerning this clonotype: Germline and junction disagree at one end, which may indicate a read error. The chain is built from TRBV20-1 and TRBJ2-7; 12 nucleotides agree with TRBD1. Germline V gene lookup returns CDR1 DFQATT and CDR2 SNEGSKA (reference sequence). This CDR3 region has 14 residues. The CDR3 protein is CSAEPGTGGYDQYF. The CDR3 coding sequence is TGCAGTGCTGAGCCCGGGACAGGGGGCTACGATCAGTATTTC.

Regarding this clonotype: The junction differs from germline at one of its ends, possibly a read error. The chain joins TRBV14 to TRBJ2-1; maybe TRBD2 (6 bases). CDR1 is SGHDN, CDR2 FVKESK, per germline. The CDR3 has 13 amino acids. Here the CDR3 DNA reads TGTGCGAGCAGCGTGACATACGCCGGGGGGCAGTTCTTC. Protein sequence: CASSVTYAGGQFF.

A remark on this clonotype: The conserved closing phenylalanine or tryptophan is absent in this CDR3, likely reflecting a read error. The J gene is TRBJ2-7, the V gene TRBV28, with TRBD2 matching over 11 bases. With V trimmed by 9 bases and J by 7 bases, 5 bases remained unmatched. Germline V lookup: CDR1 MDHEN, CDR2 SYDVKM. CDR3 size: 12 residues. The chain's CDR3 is CASGTSGQEQYL. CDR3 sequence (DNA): TGTGCCAGTGGGACTAGCGGCCAGGAGCAGTACTTA.

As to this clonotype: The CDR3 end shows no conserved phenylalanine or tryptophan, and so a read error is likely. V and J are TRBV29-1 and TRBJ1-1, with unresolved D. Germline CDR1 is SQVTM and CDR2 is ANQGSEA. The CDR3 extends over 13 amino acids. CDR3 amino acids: CSVGGGLKTEAFI. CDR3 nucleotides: TGCAGCGTTGGTGGCGGACTGAAAACTGAAGCTTTCATT.

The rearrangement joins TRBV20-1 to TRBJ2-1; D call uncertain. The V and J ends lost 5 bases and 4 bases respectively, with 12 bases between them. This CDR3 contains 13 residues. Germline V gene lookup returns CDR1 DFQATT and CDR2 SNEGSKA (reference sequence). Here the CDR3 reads CSAPRLGYNEQFF. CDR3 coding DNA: TGCAGTGCTCCTAGATTAGGGTACAATGAGCAGTTCTTC.

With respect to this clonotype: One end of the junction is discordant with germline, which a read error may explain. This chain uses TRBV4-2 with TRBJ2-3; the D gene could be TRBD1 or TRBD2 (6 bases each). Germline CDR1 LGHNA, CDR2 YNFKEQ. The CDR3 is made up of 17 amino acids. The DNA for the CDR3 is TGTGCCAGCATCCAAGTGGGGGGAGCCAGGGGTACAGATACGCAGTTTTTT. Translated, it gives CASIQVGGARGTDTQFF.

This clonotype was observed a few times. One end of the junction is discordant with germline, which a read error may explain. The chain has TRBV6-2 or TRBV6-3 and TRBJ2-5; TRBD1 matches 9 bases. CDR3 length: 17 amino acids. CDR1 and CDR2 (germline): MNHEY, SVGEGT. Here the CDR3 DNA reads TGTGCCAGCGGTTACTCCTTCTGGGACAGGGACCAAGAGACCCAATACTTC. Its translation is CASGYSFWDRDQETQYF.

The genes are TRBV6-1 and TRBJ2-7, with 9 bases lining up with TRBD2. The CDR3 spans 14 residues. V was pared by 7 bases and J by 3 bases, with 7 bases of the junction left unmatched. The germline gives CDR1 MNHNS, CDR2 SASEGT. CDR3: CASNGGLAIYEQYF. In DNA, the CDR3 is TGTGCCAGCAATGGGGGACTAGCCATCTACGAGCAGTACTTC.

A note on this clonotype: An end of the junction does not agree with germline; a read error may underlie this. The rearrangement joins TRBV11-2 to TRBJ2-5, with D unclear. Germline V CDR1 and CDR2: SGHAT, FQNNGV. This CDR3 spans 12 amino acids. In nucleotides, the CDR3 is TGTGCCAACAGCCTCATAGGGGAGACCCAGTACTTC. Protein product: CANSLIGETQYF.

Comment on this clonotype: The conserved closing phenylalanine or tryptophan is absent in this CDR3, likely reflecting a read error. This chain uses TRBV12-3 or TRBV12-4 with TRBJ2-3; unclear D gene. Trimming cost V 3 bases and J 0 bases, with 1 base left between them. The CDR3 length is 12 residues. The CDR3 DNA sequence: TGTGCCAGCAGTTTGAGCACAGATACGCAGTATTAT. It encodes CASSLSTDTQYY.

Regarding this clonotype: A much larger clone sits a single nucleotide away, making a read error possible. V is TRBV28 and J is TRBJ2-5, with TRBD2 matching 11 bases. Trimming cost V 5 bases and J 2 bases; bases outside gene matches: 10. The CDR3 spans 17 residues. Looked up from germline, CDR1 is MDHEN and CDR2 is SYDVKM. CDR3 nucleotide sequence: TGTGCCAGCAGTCCAACTCGACTAGCGGGATTTCAAGAGACCCAGTACTTC. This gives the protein CASSPTRLAGFQETQYF.

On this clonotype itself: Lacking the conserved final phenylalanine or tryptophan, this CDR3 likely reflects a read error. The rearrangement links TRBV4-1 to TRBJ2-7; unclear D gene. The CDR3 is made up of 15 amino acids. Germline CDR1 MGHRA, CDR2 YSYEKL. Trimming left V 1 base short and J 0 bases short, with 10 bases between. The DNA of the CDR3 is TGCGCCAGCAGCCAAGGTGCCAGGAACTCCTACGAGCAGTACCTC. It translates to CASSQGARNSYEQYL.

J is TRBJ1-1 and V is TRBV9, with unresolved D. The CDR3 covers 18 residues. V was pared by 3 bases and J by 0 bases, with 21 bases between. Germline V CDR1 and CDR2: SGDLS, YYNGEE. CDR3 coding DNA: TGTGCCAGCAGCGCATACCACATGCCCGGGCTGCTGAACACTGAAGCTTTCTTT. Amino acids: CASSAYHMPGLLNTEAFF.

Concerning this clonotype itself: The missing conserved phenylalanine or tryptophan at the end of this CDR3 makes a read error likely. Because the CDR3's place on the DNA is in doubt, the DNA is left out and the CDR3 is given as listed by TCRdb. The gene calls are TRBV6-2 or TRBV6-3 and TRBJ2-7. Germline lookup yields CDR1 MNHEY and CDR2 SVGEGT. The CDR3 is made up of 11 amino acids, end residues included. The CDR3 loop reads CASSYNHELYI.

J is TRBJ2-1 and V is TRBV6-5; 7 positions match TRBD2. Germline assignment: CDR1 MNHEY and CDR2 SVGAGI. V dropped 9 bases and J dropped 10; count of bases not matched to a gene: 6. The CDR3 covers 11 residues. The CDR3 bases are TGTGCCAGTAGTCTAGCGGAAGAGCAGTTCTTC. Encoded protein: CASSLAEEQFF.

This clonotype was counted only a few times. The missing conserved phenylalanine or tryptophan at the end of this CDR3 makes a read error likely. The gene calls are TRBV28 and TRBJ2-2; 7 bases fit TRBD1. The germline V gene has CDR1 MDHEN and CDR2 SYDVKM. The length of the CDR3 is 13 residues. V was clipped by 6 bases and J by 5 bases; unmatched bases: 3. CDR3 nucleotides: TGTGCCAGCAGCAGGGGGTGGACCGGGGAGCTGTTTTCT. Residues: CASSRGWTGELFS.

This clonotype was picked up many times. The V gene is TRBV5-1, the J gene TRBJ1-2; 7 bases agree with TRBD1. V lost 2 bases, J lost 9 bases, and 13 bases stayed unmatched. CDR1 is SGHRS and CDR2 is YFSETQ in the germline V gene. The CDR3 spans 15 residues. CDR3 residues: CASSFLRTGLTSYTF. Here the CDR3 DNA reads TGCGCCAGCAGCTTCCTAAGGACAGGACTTACTAGCTACACCTTC.

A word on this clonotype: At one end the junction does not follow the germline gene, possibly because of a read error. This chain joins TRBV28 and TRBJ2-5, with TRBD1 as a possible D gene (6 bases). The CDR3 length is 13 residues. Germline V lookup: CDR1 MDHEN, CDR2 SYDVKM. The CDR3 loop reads CASTGAVRETHYF. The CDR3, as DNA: TGTGCCAGCACAGGGGCAGTGAGGGAGACCCATTACTTC. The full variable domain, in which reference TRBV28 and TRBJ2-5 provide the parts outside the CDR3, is DVKVTQSSRYLVKRTGEKVFLECVQDMDHENMFWYRQDPGLGLRLIYFSYDVKMKEKGDIPEGYSVSREKKERFSLILESASTNQTSMYLCASTGAVRETHYFGPGTRLLVL.

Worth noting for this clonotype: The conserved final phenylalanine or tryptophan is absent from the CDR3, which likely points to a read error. In DNA form, the CDR3 reads TGTGCTAGCAGCCCAACGGGGAGAGAGACCCAGTACTTG. Translation gives CASSPTGRETQYL. The gene calls are TRBV6-5 and TRBJ2-5, with a possible D match to TRBD2 (5 bases). The CDR3 extends over 13 amino acids. Germline CDR1 MNHEY, CDR2 SVGAGI.

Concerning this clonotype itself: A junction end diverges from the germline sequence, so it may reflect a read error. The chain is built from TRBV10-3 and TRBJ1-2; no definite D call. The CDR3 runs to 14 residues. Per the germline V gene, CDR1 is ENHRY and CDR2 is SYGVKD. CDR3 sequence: CAISLEFWNYGYAF. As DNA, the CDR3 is TGTGCCATCAGTCTAGAGTTTTGGAACTATGGCTACGCCTTC.

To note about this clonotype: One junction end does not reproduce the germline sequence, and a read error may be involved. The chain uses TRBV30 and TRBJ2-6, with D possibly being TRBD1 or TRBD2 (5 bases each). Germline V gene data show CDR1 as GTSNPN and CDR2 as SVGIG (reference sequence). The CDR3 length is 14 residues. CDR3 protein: CAWSRGDVANVLTF. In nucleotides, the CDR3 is TGTGCCTGGAGTAGAGGGGATGTGGCCAACGTACTGACTTTC. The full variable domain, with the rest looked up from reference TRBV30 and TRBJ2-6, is SQTIHQWPATLVQPVGSPLSLECTVEGTSNPNLYWYRQAAGRGLQLLFYSVGIGQISSEVPQNLSASRPQDRQFILSSKKLLLSDSGFYLCAWSRGDVANVLTFGAGSRLTVL.

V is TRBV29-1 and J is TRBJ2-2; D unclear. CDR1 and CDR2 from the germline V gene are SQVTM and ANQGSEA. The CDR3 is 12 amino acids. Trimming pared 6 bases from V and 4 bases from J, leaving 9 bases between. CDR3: CSVRHSTGELFF. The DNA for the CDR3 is TGCAGCGTAAGACACTCCACCGGGGAGCTGTTTTTT.

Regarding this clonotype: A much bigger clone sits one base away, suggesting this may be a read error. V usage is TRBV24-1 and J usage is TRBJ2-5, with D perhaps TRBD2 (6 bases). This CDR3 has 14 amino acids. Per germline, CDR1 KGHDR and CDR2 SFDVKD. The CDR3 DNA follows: TGTGCCACCAGTGACACCGGGACGGGGGAGAACCAGTACTTC. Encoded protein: CATSDTGTGENQYF.

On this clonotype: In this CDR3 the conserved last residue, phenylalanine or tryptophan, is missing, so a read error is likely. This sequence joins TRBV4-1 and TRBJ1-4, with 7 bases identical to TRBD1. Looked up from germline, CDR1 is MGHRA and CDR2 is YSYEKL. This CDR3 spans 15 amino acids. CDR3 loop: CASSLSGTVAEKLFI. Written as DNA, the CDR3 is TGCGCCAGTAGCCTCTCCGGGACAGTGGCTGAAAAACTGTTTATT.